The 2 T cell receptor beta chains given below trace back to one sample, sequenced in a study of T cells after yellow fever vaccination. TCRdb re-derived calls from the 5' RACE reads in MiXCR, one entry per CDR3 protein. The data show about 240,000 distinct CDR3 sequences, about 7.1% seen once. The sample was CD4+ T cells sorted from PBMCs, taken 15 days after the yellow fever booster vaccination. Source of these receptors: a man aged 25-45 years who received the YFV17D yellow fever vaccine.

The table lists this clonotype with a few counts. The chain couples TRBV7-2 to TRBJ2-7; 7 nucleotides line up with TRBD1. The V gene end was trimmed by 2 bases and the J gene end by 5 bases; junction bases not matched to a gene: 9. CDR1 and CDR2 from the germline V gene are SGHTA and FQGNSA. The CDR3 consists of 15 residues. The CDR3 DNA sequence: TGTGCCAGCAGCTTAAAGACAGGGCCAGAACACGAGCAGTACTTC. Translation gives CASSLKTGPEHEQYF.

The V call is TRBV29-1, the J call TRBJ1-1, with a tentative D call TRBD1 (6 bases). The CDR3 consists of 14 residues. V gave up 5 bases and J gave up 4 bases, with 17 bases separating them. Germline-derived CDR1 and CDR2 are SQVTM and ANQGSEA. CDR3 DNA: TGCAGCGTTTATGCAGGGGACCTCTTCACTGAAGCTTTCTTT. Its translation: CSVYAGDLFTEAFF. Based on the CDR3 plus reference TRBV29-1 and TRBJ1-1, the full variable domain is SAVISQKPSRDICQRGTSLTIQCQVDSQVTMMFWYRQQPGQSLTLIATANQGSEATYESGFVIDKFPISRPNLTFSTLTVSNMSPEDSSIYLCSVYAGDLFTEAFFGQGTRLTVV.